This entry concerns a single TCR beta chain. The record originates from a study of blood T cell repertoires in COVID-19. Generated by immunoSEQ multiplex PCR, the TCRdb table keeps only in-frame clones and is missing some. Of 250,000 to 400,000 clones in the sample, 70% to 90% were seen once. Seattle patient enrollment occurred during active infection, with longitudinal follow-up thereafter. The source material was peripheral blood. This receptor was obtained from a woman aged 25 to 39 with COVID-19, enrolled during active disease.

CDR3 in DNA: TGTGCCAGCAGCAAATCTGACCGCGGGCAGCGTTCTAACTATGGCTACACCTTC. Its translation: CASSKSDRGQRSNYGYTF. The chain uses TRBV21-1 and TRBJ1-2. TRBV21-1 counts as a pseudogene. The CDR3 is 18 residues long.